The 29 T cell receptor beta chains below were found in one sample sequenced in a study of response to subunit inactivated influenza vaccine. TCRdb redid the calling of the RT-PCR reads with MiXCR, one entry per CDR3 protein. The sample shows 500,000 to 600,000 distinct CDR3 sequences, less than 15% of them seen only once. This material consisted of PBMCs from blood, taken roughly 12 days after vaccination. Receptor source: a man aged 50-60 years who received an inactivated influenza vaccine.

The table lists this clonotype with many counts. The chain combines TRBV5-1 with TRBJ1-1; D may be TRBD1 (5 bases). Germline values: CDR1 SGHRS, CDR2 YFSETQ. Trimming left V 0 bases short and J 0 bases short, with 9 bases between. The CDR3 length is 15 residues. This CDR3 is CASSLAGTLNTEAFF. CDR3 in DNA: TGCGCCAGCAGCTTGGCGGGGACTCTGAACACTGAAGCTTTCTTT.

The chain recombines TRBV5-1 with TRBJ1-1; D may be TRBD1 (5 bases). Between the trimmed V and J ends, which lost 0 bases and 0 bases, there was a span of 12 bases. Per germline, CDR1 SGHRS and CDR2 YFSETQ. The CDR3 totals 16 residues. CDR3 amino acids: CASSLVGGWMNTEAFF. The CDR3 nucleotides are TGCGCCAGCAGCTTGGTGGGGGGATGGATGAACACTGAAGCTTTCTTT.

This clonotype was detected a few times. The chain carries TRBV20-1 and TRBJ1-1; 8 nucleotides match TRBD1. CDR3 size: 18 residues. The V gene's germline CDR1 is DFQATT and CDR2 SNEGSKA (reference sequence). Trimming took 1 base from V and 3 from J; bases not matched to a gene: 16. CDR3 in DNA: TGCAGTGCTAGAGGGGGGAGGACAGGGCGATACGGCCACACTGAAGCTTTCTTT. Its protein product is CSARGGRTGRYGHTEAFF.

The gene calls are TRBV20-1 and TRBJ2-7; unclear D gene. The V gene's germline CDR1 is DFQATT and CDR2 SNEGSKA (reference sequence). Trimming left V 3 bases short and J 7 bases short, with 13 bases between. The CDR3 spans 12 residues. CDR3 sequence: CSASSRLGEQYF. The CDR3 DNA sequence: TGCAGTGCTAGTAGTCGTCTGGGGGAGCAGTACTTC.

CDR3 in amino acids: CASSLDRGSQPQHF. Written as DNA, the CDR3 is TGTGCCAGCAGCCTAGACAGGGGGAGTCAGCCCCAGCATTTT. This chain uses TRBV7-2 with TRBJ1-5; 9 bases agree with TRBD1. Trimming removed 5 bases from V and 6 bases from J; junction bases left unmatched: 5. Germline V gene data show CDR1 as SGHTA and CDR2 as FQGNSA. This CDR3 is built from 14 residues.

The CDR3 coding sequence is TGTGCCAGCAACTTTCGGGCCGCCGCCTACACTGAAGCTTTCTTT. Protein product: CASNFRAAAYTEAFF. The V and J genes are TRBV12-3 or TRBV12-4 and TRBJ1-1; D unresolved. Trimming took 7 bases from V and 3 from J, leaving 18 bases between them. This CDR3 comprises 15 residues.

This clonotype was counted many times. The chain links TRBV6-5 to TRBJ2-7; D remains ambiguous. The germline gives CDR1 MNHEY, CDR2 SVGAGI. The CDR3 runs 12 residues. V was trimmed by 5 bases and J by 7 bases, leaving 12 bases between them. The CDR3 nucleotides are TGTGCCAGCAGTCTCACGCCTGGGGAGCAGTACTTC. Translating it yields CASSLTPGEQYF.

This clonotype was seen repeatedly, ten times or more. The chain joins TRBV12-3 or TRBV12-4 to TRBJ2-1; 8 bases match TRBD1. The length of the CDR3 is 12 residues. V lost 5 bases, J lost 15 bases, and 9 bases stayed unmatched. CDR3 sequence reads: CASSPGTGGRFF. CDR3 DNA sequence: TGTGCCAGCAGTCCCGGGACAGGAGGACGGTTCTTC.

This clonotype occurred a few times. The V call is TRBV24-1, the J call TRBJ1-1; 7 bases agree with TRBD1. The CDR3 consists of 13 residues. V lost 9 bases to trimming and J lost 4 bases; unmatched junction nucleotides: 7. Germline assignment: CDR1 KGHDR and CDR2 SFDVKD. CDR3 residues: CATAEQGTTEAFF. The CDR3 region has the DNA TGTGCCACCGCGGAACAGGGGACCACTGAAGCTTTCTTT.

CDR3 coding DNA: TGTGCCAGCAGCCCCCGACTAGCGGGAGGGCCCTCGAATGAGCAGTTCTTC. This translates into CASSPRLAGGPSNEQFF. V gene TRBV9 combines with J gene TRBJ2-1; 14 nucleotides match TRBD2. With V trimmed by 4 bases and J by 7 bases, 10 bases remained unmatched. Per the germline V gene, CDR1 is SGDLS and CDR2 is YYNGEE. The CDR3 extends over 17 amino acids.

CDR3 nucleotide sequence: TGCAGCGTTGTTGGCAGGGGGCCAGGTGGCGAGCAGTACTTC. Its protein is CSVVGRGPGGEQYF. The V call is TRBV29-1, the J call TRBJ2-7, with TRBD1 identical over 8 bases. Germline CDR1 SQVTM, CDR2 ANQGSEA. The junction had 11 bases not matched to a gene; V was cut back by 4 bases and J by 6 bases. CDR3 length equals 14 residues.

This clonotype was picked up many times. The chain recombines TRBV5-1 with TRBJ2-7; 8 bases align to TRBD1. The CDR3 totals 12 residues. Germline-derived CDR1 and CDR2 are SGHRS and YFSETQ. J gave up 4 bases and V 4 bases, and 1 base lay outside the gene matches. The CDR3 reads CASSRDRYEQYF. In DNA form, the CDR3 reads TGCGCCAGCAGCCGGGACAGGTACGAGCAGTACTTC.

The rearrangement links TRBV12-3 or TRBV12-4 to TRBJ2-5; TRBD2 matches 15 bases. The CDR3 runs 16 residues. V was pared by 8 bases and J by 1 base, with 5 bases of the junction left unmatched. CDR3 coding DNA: TGTGCCAGCGGAGGACTAGCGGGGGGGCCCCAAGAGACCCAGTACTTC. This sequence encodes CASGGLAGGPQETQYF.

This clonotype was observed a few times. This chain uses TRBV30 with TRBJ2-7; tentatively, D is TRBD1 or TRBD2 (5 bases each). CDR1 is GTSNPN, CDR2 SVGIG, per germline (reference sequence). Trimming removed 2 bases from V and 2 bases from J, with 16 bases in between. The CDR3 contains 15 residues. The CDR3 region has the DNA TGTGCCTGGAGTAGCGGTCTGGGGCTCACCTACGAGCAGTACTTC. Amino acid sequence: CAWSSGLGLTYEQYF.

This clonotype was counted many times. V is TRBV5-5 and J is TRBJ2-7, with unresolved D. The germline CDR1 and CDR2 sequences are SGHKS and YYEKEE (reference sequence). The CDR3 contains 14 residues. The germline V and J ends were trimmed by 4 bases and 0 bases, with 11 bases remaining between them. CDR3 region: CASSPMTASYEQYF. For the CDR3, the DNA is TGTGCCAGCAGCCCAATGACGGCCTCCTACGAGCAGTACTTC.

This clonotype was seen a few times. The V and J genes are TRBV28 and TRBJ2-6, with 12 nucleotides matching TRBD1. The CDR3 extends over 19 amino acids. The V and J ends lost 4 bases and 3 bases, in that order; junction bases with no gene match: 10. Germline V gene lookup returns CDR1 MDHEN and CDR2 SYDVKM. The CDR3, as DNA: TGTGCCAGCAGTTGGGTCGGTGGGACAGGGGGCTTTGGGGCCAACGTCCTGACTTTC. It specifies CASSWVGGTGGFGANVLTF.

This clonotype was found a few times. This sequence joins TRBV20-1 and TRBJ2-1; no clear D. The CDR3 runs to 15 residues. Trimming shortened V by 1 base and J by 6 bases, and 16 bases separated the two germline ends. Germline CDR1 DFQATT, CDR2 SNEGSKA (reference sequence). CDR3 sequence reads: CSARGPSSSGNEQFF. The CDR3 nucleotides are TGCAGTGCTAGAGGTCCAAGCAGTTCAGGCAATGAGCAGTTCTTC.

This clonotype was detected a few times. This CDR3 reads CASRARAGGTGPSPLHF. CDR3 DNA sequence: TGTGCCAGCAGGGCCCGGGCTGGGGGGACAGGGCCTTCACCCCTCCACTTT. The V call is TRBV2, the J call TRBJ1-6; TRBD1 matches 9 bases. The germline CDR1 and CDR2 sequences are SNHLY and FYNNEI. The J segment lost 9 bases and the V segment lost 6 bases, leaving 15 bases of the junction unmatched. CDR3 length: 17 residues. Supplemented by reference TRBV2 and TRBJ1-6, the full variable domain reads EPEVTQTPSHQVTQMGQEVILRCVPISNHLYFYWYRQILGQKVEFLVSFYNNEISEKSEIFDDQFSVERPDGSNFTLKIRSTKLEDSAMYFCASRARAGGTGPSPLHFGNGTRLTVT.

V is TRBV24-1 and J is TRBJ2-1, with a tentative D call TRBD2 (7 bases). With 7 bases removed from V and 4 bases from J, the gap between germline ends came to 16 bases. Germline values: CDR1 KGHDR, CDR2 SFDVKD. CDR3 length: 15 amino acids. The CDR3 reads CATRGGTPPYNEQFF. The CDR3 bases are TGTGCCACCAGGGGGGGGACACCACCTTACAATGAGCAGTTCTTC.

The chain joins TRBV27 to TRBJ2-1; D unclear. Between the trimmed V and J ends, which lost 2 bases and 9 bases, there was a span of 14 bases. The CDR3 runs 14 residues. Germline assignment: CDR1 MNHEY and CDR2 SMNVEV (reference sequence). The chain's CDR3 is CASSLGLVGGEQFF. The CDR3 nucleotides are TGTGCCAGCAGTTTAGGGCTAGTAGGTGGTGAGCAGTTCTTC.

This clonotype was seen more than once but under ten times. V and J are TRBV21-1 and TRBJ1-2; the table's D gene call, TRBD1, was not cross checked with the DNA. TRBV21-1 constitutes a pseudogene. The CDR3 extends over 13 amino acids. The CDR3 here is CASTEDSTYGYTF. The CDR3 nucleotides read TGTGCCAGCACCGAGGACAGTACCTATGGCTACACCTTC.

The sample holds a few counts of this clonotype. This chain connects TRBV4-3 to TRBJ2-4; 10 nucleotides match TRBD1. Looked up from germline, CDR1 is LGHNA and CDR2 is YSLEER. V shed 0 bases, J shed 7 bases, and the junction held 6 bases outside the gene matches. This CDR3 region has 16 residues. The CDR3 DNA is TGCGCCAGCAGCCAAGAAGAACCGGGACAGGGGAACATTCAGTACTTC. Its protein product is CASSQEEPGQGNIQYF.

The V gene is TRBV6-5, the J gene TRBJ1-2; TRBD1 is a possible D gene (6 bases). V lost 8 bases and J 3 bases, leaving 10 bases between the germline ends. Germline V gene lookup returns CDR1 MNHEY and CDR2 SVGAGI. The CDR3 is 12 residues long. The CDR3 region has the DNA TGTGCCAGCCGTCCAGGGGACTATGGCTACACCTTC. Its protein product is CASRPGDYGYTF.

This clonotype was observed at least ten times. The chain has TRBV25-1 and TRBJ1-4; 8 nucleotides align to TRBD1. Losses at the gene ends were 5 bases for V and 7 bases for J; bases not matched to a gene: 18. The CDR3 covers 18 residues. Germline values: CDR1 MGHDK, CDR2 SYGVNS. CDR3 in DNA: TGTGCCAGCAGTCATCCGGGGACAGGTGGGGCCGCGGGTGAAAAACTGTTTTTT. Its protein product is CASSHPGTGGAAGEKLFF.

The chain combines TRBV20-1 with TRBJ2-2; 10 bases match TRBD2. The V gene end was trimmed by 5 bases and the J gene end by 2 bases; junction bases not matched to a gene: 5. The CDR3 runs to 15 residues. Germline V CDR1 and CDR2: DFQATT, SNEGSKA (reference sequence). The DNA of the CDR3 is TGCAGTGCTGGGAGCGGGAGGGCCAACACCGGGGAGCTGTTTTTT. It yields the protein CSAGSGRANTGELFF.

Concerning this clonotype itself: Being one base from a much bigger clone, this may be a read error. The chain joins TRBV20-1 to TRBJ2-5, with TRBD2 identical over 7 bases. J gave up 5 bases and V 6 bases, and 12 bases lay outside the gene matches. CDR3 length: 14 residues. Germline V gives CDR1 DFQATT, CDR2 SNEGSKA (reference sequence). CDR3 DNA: TGCAGTGCGCCCGGGGCGGGAGATGGGGAGACCCAGTACTTC. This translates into CSAPGAGDGETQYF.

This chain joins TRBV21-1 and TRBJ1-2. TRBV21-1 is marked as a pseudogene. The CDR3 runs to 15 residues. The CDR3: CASSKRRTFNYGYTF. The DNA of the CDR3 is TGTGCCAGCAGCAAAAGGCGGACTTTTAACTATGGCTACACCTTC.

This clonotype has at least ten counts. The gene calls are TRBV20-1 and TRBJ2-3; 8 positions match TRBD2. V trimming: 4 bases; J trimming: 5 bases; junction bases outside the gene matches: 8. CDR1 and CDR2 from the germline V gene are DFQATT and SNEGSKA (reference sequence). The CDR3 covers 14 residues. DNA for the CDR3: TGCAGTGCTATACGCGGGGGGCGCGGAGATACGCAGTATTTT. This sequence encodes CSAIRGGRGDTQYF.

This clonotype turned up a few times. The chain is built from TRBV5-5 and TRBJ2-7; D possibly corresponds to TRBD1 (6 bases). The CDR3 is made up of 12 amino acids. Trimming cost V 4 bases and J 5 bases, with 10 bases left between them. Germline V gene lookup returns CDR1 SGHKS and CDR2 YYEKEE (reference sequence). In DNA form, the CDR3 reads TGTGCCAGCAGCCTCACAGGGAACGAGCAGTACTTC. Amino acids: CASSLTGNEQYF. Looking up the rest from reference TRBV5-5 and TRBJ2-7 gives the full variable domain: DAGVTQSPTHLIKTRGQQVTLRCSPISGHKSVSWYQQVLGQGPQFIFQYYEKEERGRGNFPDRFSARQFPNYSSELNVNALLLGDSALYLCASSLTGNEQYFGPGTRLTVT.